This entry features one TCR beta chain sequence. TCRdb ran MiXCR on the RT-PCR reads and lists one entry per CDR3 protein. The sample yields 15,000 or so distinct CDR3 sequences, 25% to 30% seen once. The data derive from a study of patients and donors after allogeneic stem cell transplantation. CDR1 is MDHEN, CDR2 SYDVKM, per germline. J lost 2 bases, V lost 5 bases, and 8 bases had no gene match. This CDR3 region has 16 residues. The material sequenced was blood, either unsorted or a sorted T cell fraction (not recorded which). The chain is built from TRBV28 and TRBJ2-3; 9 nucleotides agree with TRBD1. The receptor comes from a human donor who was either an allogeneic HSCT recipient or a stem cell or donor lymphocyte infusion donor (not recorded which). It is not recorded whose cells these are; they may come from a transplant donor. The CDR3 DNA follows: TGTGCCAGCAGTCGACTGGGACAGGGATTCACAGATACGCAGTATTTT. This codes for CASSRLGQGFTDTQYF. Full variable domain (rest looked up from reference TRBV28 and TRBJ2-3): DVKVTQSSRYLVKRTGEKVFLECVQDMDHENMFWYRQDPGLGLRLIYFSYDVKMKEKGDIPEGYSVSREKKERFSLILESASTNQTSMYLCASSRLGQGFTDTQYFGPGTRLTVL.